Presented here are 30 T cell receptor beta chains from one specimen sequenced in a study of T cell responses to AZD1222 COVID-19 vaccine. Here immunoSEQ multiplex PCR was the method, and the copy in TCRdb shows in-frame clones only, minus some. This sample has 150,000 or so clones, with 80% to 90% found just once. The sequences come from peripheral blood, collected on day 0 of AZD1222 vaccination. The receptors come from an adult in good health.

The rearrangement links TRBV6-1 to TRBJ2-7; perhaps TRBD2 as D (6 bases). Trimming removed 3 bases from V and 0 bases from J, with 12 bases in between. From germline, CDR1 is MNHNS and CDR2 SASEGT. This CDR3 has 15 amino acids. The CDR3: CASSDSGASSYEQYF. The CDR3, as DNA: TGTGCCAGCAGTGATAGCGGCGCCAGCTCCTACGAGCAGTACTTC.

In its sample, this clone was seen once. The genes are TRBV4-2 and TRBJ2-2; D possibly uses TRBD1 or TRBD2 (5 bases each). Trimming shortened V by 1 base and J by 6 bases, and 12 bases separated the two germline ends. The CDR3 consists of 15 residues. Germline CDR1 and CDR2: LGHNA and YNFKEQ. CDR3: CASSQVVSGPGELFF. The CDR3 DNA follows: TGTGCCAGCAGCCAAGTTGTGTCGGGACCCGGGGAGCTGTTTTTT.

The rearrangement uses TRBV3-1 (or the pseudogene TRBV3-2) and TRBJ2-1; 9 bases agree with TRBD1. Germline V gene data show CDR1 as LGHDT and CDR2 as YNNKEL (reference sequence). Unmatched junction bases numbered 2, after V lost 4 bases and J lost 4 bases. The length of the CDR3 is 14 residues. The CDR3 DNA is TGTGCCAGCAGCCGACAGGGGGATTACAATGAGCAGTTCTTC. It yields the protein CASSRQGDYNEQFF.

This clone was seen just once. The rearrangement links TRBV18 to TRBJ2-1; TRBD2 matches at 10 bases. This CDR3 spans 13 amino acids. V was clipped by 6 bases and J by 8 bases; unmatched bases: 4. Looked up from germline, CDR1 is KGHSH and CDR2 is LQKENI. This CDR3 is CASSESGRDEQFF. The CDR3 DNA sequence: TGTGCCAGCTCTGAGAGCGGGAGGGATGAGCAGTTCTTC.

A single count supports this clone. Other nucleotide sequences from this sample produce the same CDR3. The chain combines TRBV28 with TRBJ1-2; weak D call: TRBD1 (5 bases). The V gene's germline CDR1 is MDHEN and CDR2 SYDVKM. The CDR3 spans 13 residues. V lost 5 bases to trimming and J lost 4 bases, with 11 bases between them. In DNA, the CDR3 is TGTGCCAGCAGTCCACCGGGACTCTATGGCTACACCTTC. Amino acids: CASSPPGLYGYTF.

This rearrangement joins TRBV5-8 to TRBJ1-4; the D gene is possibly TRBD1 (6 bases). With 6 bases removed from V and 10 bases from J, the gap between germline ends came to 16 bases. The CDR3 is 13 amino acids. Germline values: CDR1 SGHTS, CDR2 YDEGEE. The CDR3 sequence: CASIDGGRGKLFF. For the CDR3, the DNA is TGTGCCAGCATCGACGGGGGCCGGGGAAAACTGTTTTTT.

The chain employs TRBV20-1 and TRBJ1-4; D is unclear. The germline CDR1 and CDR2 sequences are DFQATT and SNEGSKA (reference sequence). The CDR3 is 11 residues long. V was shortened by 5 bases and J by 4 bases, with 5 bases between the two germline ends. DNA of the CDR3: TGCAGTGCTCCGGATAATGAAAAACTGTTTTTT. It codes for CSAPDNEKLFF.

This clone showed up just a few times. This chain connects TRBV18 to TRBJ2-7; 7 bases line up with TRBD1. Germline CDR1 KGHSH, CDR2 LQKENI. The V and J ends lost 4 bases and 4 bases, in that order; junction bases with no gene match: 16. The CDR3 is made up of 17 amino acids. The CDR3 nucleotides read TGTGCCAGCTCACTTTCCGTTCCGACAGGGAAGGCTTACGAGCAGTACTTC. It is translated as CASSLSVPTGKAYEQYF. Supplemented by reference TRBV18 and TRBJ2-7, the full variable domain reads NAGVMQNPRHLVRRRGQEARLRCSPMKGHSHVYWYRQLPEEGLKFMVYLQKENIIDESGMPKERFSAEFPKEGPSILRIQQVVRGDSAAYFCASSLSVPTGKAYEQYFGPGTRLTVT.

The chain uses TRBV4-3 and TRBJ1-1; D might be TRBD1 (6 bases). The CDR3 length is 16 residues. The V gene's germline CDR1 is LGHNA and CDR2 YSLEER. V was cut by 4 bases and J by 5 bases, with 20 bases left in between. The CDR3 spells CASSPLQGLGGTEAFF. The CDR3 DNA sequence: TGCGCCAGCAGCCCTCTCCAGGGGTTGGGAGGAACTGAAGCTTTCTTT.

J is TRBJ1-2 and V is TRBV28, with D uncertain. The CDR3 totals 13 residues. The V gene's germline CDR1 is MDHEN and CDR2 SYDVKM. Trimming stripped 2 bases from V and 7 bases from J, with 11 bases between. This chain's CDR3 is CASSLGPRIGYTF. The CDR3 nucleotides read TGTGCCAGCAGTTTAGGCCCACGAATTGGCTACACCTTC.

V and J are TRBV7-9 and TRBJ1-2; D remains ambiguous. Trimming removed 5 bases at V and 5 bases at J, with 3 bases between. The CDR3 is made up of 10 amino acids. Germline V gene lookup returns CDR1 SEHNR and CDR2 FQNEAQ (reference sequence). The CDR3 loop reads CASSEYGYTF. CDR3 DNA sequence: TGTGCCAGCAGCGAGTATGGCTACACCTTC.

This clone came up once. This chain links TRBV5-1 with TRBJ2-5, with 12 bases aligning to TRBD2. CDR1 is SGHRS, CDR2 YFSETQ, per germline. The CDR3 spans 16 residues. The V segment lost 5 bases and the J segment 5 bases; nucleotides outside the gene matches: 10. In DNA form, the CDR3 reads TGCGCCAGCAGAGACCCGGGACTAGCGGGCACGGAGACCCAGTACTTC. Its translation: CASRDPGLAGTETQYF.

V is TRBV28 and J is TRBJ1-5; the D is unclear. CDR3 length equals 12 residues. Trimming removed 6 bases at V and 2 bases at J, with 5 bases between. CDR1 is MDHEN, CDR2 SYDVKM, per germline. The CDR3 DNA reads as TGTGCCAGCAGCGAGGGCAATCAGCCCCAGCATTTT. Its translation is CASSEGNQPQHF.

The chain links TRBV4-2 to TRBJ1-1; D is ambiguous. Germline V gene lookup returns CDR1 LGHNA and CDR2 YNFKEQ. Trimming left V 0 bases short and J 8 bases short, with 13 bases between. The CDR3 loop spans 14 amino acids. In DNA form, the CDR3 reads TGTGCCAGCAGCCAAGATAAAGTTGCCAGAGAAGCTTTCTTT. Translated, it gives CASSQDKVAREAFF.

A single count supports this clone. The chain has TRBV6-5 and TRBJ1-6; the match to TRBD1 covers 8 bases. The V segment lost 2 bases and the J segment 9 bases; nucleotides outside the gene matches: 3. The CDR3 totals 14 residues. The germline CDR1 and CDR2 sequences are MNHEY and SVGAGI. This CDR3 is CASSYDRGLSPLHF. The CDR3, as DNA: TGTGCCAGCAGTTACGACAGGGGTCTTTCACCCCTCCACTTT.

Only a few counts were recorded for this clone. The chain joins TRBV7-9 to TRBJ1-1, with 9 bases matching TRBD1. Losses at the gene ends were 5 bases for V and 3 bases for J; bases not matched to a gene: 7. The CDR3 extends over 15 amino acids. Germline CDR1 is SEHNR and CDR2 is FQNEAQ (reference sequence). The CDR3 DNA sequence: TGTGCCAGCAGCCCAGGGACAGGGTGGCACACTGAAGCTTTCTTT. It yields the protein CASSPGTGWHTEAFF. The whole variable domain, remainder taken from reference TRBV7-9 and TRBJ1-1, is DTGVSQNPRHKITKRGQNVTFRCDPISEHNRLYWYRQTLGQGPEFLTYFQNEAQLEKSRLLSDRFSAERPKGSFSTLEIQRTEQGDSAMYLCASSPGTGWHTEAFFGQGTRLTVV.

The chain employs TRBV6-5 and TRBJ1-3; a weak D match, TRBD1 (6 bases). The CDR3 sequence is 14 residues long. Trimming pared 4 bases from V and 3 bases from J, leaving 10 bases between. Per germline, CDR1 MNHEY and CDR2 SVGAGI. DNA of the CDR3: TGTGCCAGCAGTTTACAGGGTGGTGGAAACACCATATATTTT. It specifies CASSLQGGGNTIYF.

This CDR3 is CASSRVGLGFDEQFF. The DNA of the CDR3 is TGTGCCAGTTCCAGGGTTGGATTGGGATTCGATGAGCAGTTCTTC. V gene TRBV28 combines with J gene TRBJ2-1; a weak D match, TRBD1 (5 bases). Trimming cost V 9 bases and J 8 bases, with 23 bases left between them. The germline V gene encodes CDR1 MDHEN and CDR2 SYDVKM. The CDR3 loop spans 15 amino acids.

This sequence joins TRBV3-1 (or the pseudogene TRBV3-2) and TRBJ1-6; D gene uncertain. The CDR3 is 14 residues long. From germline, CDR1 is LGHDT and CDR2 YNNKEL (reference sequence). Trimming removed 1 base at V and 7 bases at J, with 8 bases between. The CDR3 sequence is CASSQGSPNSPLHF. CDR3 sequence (DNA): TGTGCCAGCAGCCAAGGGAGCCCGAATTCACCCCTCCACTTT.

V and J are TRBV4-1 and TRBJ2-7; possibly TRBD2 for D (6 bases). The length of the CDR3 is 13 residues. V was shortened by 4 bases and J by 3 bases, with 10 bases between the two germline ends. CDR1 and CDR2 (germline): MGHRA, YSYEKL. The CDR3 reads CASSPRGVYEQYF. The CDR3 DNA is TGCGCCAGCAGCCCCCGCGGGGTCTACGAGCAGTACTTC.

The V call is TRBV5-1, the J call TRBJ1-2, with D possibly matching TRBD1 (5 bases). Trimming pared 1 base from V and 4 bases from J, leaving 20 bases between. The CDR3 is 17 amino acids. Germline lookup yields CDR1 SGHRS and CDR2 YFSETQ. CDR3 protein: CASSLMVTLWDLYGYTF. The CDR3 DNA reads as TGCGCCAGCAGCTTGATGGTAACTCTGTGGGACCTCTATGGCTACACCTTC.

The chain couples TRBV7-6 to TRBJ1-1; D is ambiguous. Looked up from germline, CDR1 is SGHVS and CDR2 is FNYEAQ. The CDR3 spans 17 residues. V was clipped by 5 bases and J by 3 bases, with 22 bases between them. CDR3 sequence reads: CASSKGPPQSGDTEAFF. The DNA of the CDR3 is TGTGCCAGCAGCAAAGGCCCCCCACAATCCGGGGACACTGAAGCTTTCTTT. Filled out from reference TRBV7-6 and TRBJ1-1, the complete variable domain reads GAGVSQSPRYKVTKRGQDVALRCDPISGHVSLYWYRQALGQGPEFLTYFNYEAQQDKSGLPNDRFSAERPEGSISTLTIQRTEQRDSAMYRCASSKGPPQSGDTEAFFGQGTRLTVV.

The rearrangement joins TRBV4-3 to TRBJ1-6; 7 nucleotides line up with TRBD1. The CDR3 covers 20 residues. J gave up 0 bases and V 1 base, and 12 bases lay outside the gene matches. Germline V lookup: CDR1 LGHNA, CDR2 YSLEER. The CDR3 bases are TGCGCCAGCAGCCAAGCGGGGATTAACAGGGGAAGCTCCTATAATTCACCCCTCCACTTT. It codes for CASSQAGINRGSSYNSPLHF.

V gene TRBV4-1 combines with J gene TRBJ1-5; no firm D call. The CDR3 is 14 residues long. Germline V CDR1 and CDR2: MGHRA, YSYEKL. The V end was cut by 2 bases, the J end by 5 bases, with 10 bases between. The CDR3 sequence is CASSQSPGDQPQHF. CDR3 nucleotide sequence: TGCGCCAGCAGCCAATCCCCCGGGGATCAGCCCCAGCATTTT.

The J gene is TRBJ2-1, the V gene TRBV7-2, with D tentatively TRBD2 (6 bases). This CDR3 region has 15 residues. Germline CDR1 is SGHTA and CDR2 is FQGNSA. The germline V and J ends were trimmed by 5 bases and 4 bases, with 15 bases remaining between them. The CDR3 DNA reads TGTGCCAGCAGCCCCTTTGGGGGGATTTACAATGAGCAGTTCTTC. It is translated as CASSPFGGIYNEQFF.

V usage is TRBV7-8 and J usage is TRBJ1-5; D gene ambiguous. The CDR3 extends over 15 amino acids. The germline V gene encodes CDR1 SGHVS and CDR2 FQNEAQ. Trimming stripped 5 bases from V and 6 bases from J, with 17 bases between. As DNA, the CDR3 is TGTGCCAGCAGCCCGAATCTTGGGAATGGTCAGCCCCAGCATTTT. Its translation is CASSPNLGNGQPQHF.

This chain uses TRBV28 with TRBJ1-5, with a weak D call TRBD1 (6 bases). The CDR3 contains 15 residues. The V end lost 5 bases, the J end lost 1 base, and 12 bases lay between the germline ends. Germline CDR1 MDHEN, CDR2 SYDVKM. CDR3 sequence: CASSPIDRSNQPQHF. The CDR3 DNA reads TGTGCCAGCAGTCCAATCGACAGGAGCAATCAGCCCCAGCATTTT.

The V and J genes are TRBV19 and TRBJ1-2; 9 nucleotides line up with TRBD1. The length of the CDR3 is 15 residues. CDR1 is LNHDA and CDR2 is SQIVND in the germline V gene (reference sequence). The junction had 5 bases not matched to a gene; V was cut back by 4 bases and J by 2 bases. This CDR3 reads CASSNDRGTNYGYTF. The DNA of the CDR3 is TGTGCCAGTAGTAACGACAGGGGGACCAACTATGGCTACACCTTC.

This clone was counted once. The V call is TRBV7-2, the J call TRBJ2-2, with TRBD2 matching over 8 bases. Trimming cost V 5 bases and J 0 bases; bases outside gene matches: 11. In germline, CDR1 is SGHTA, CDR2 FQGNSA. The CDR3 has 18 residues. DNA for the CDR3: TGTGCCAGCAGCACACCTTACGACGGGAGGGCGAACACCGGGGAGCTGTTTTTT. Protein product: CASSTPYDGRANTGELFF.

The chain uses TRBV7-9 and TRBJ2-3; TRBD2 aligns across 8 bases. CDR3 length: 15 residues. The J segment lost 8 bases and the V segment lost 3 bases, leaving 10 bases of the junction unmatched. Germline loops: CDR1 SEHNR, CDR2 FQNEAQ (reference sequence). The CDR3 DNA sequence: TGTGCCAGCAGCTTCGATCGGGAGGGCTCTGGTACGCAGTATTTT. Its protein is CASSFDREGSGTQYF.